These 20 T cell receptor beta chains were sequenced from one sample in a study of blood T cell repertoires in COVID-19. Sequenced by immunoSEQ multiplex PCR; TCRdb stores in-frame clones only, minus some. This table has 120,000 to 150,000 clones, roughly 84% appearing once. Sequences were obtained from PBMCs or T cells enriched from blood (not recorded which). Every receptor here comes from a woman aged 50 to 65 who had been exposed to COVID-19.

V usage is TRBV6-2 or TRBV6-3 and J usage is TRBJ2-4; the D gene is possibly TRBD1 (6 bases). CDR3 length: 16 amino acids. CDR1 and CDR2 (germline): MNHEY, SVGEGT. Deletions cut 6 bases from V and 0 bases from J, with 15 bases between. The CDR3 bases are TGTGCCAGCAGCCGGACAGCGCTGTTAGCCAAAAACATTCAGTACTTC. Encoded protein: CASSRTALLAKNIQYF.

This clone was picked up one time. The chain recombines TRBV6-2 or TRBV6-3 with TRBJ2-1; possible D gene TRBD2, 5 bases. The germline CDR1 and CDR2 sequences are MNHEY and SVGEGT. The length of the CDR3 is 13 residues. V lost 6 bases to trimming and J lost 8 bases, with 14 bases between them. Written as DNA, the CDR3 is TGTGCCAGCAGCTCCAATCGAGGGCATGAGCAGTTCTTC. Translation: CASSSNRGHEQFF.

V gene TRBV5-6 combines with J gene TRBJ1-5; weak D call: TRBD1 (5 bases). Germline lookup yields CDR1 SGHDT and CDR2 YYEEEE. Trimming cost V 4 bases and J 3 bases, with 8 bases left between them. This CDR3 spans 13 amino acids. CDR3 residues: CASSGGTNQPQHF. The CDR3 DNA follows: TGTGCCAGCAGCGGGGGGACCAATCAGCCCCAGCATTTT.

This rearrangement joins TRBV6-4 to TRBJ1-3; D remains unclear. V was shortened by 8 bases and J by 2 bases, with 19 bases between the two germline ends. Germline CDR1 is MRHNA and CDR2 is SNTAGT. The CDR3 covers 16 residues. The CDR3 DNA reads as TGTGCCAGCGGCCCCTCGGGGTCTGTCACTGGAAACACCATATATTTT. It is translated as CASGPSGSVTGNTIYF.

The V and J genes are TRBV5-4 and TRBJ2-6; D might be TRBD2 (7 bases). This CDR3 spans 15 amino acids. Germline CDR1 reads SGHNT; CDR2 reads YYREEE (reference sequence). Trimming took 5 bases from V and 4 from J, leaving 13 bases between them. The CDR3 protein is CASSLGGRGANVLTF. The DNA of the CDR3 is TGTGCCAGCAGTCTGGGGGGGCGGGGGGCCAACGTCCTGACTTTC.

This clone came up once. The CDR3 sequence is CASSQDLGTATEQYF. The CDR3 DNA sequence: TGTGCCAGCAGCCAAGATCTTGGGACAGCCACCGAGCAGTACTTC. The chain links TRBV3-1 (or the pseudogene TRBV3-2) to TRBJ2-7, with 7 positions matching TRBD1. This CDR3 has 15 residues. V gave up 0 bases and J gave up 6 bases; unmatched junction bases: 8. Germline V gene sequence: CDR1 LGHDT, CDR2 YNNKEL (reference sequence).

The V and J genes are TRBV6-5 and TRBJ1-2, with 7 bases aligning to TRBD1. The CDR3 is 14 residues long. The germline V gene encodes CDR1 MNHEY and CDR2 SVGAGI. V was pared by 6 bases and J by 8 bases, with 12 bases of the junction left unmatched. The CDR3 region is CASSHKSHRGGYTF. Written as DNA, the CDR3 is TGTGCCAGCAGCCACAAGTCCCACAGGGGAGGCTACACCTTC.

J is TRBJ1-4 and V is TRBV27, with a possible D match to TRBD1 (5 bases). The CDR3 loop spans 17 amino acids. The germline V gene encodes CDR1 MNHEY and CDR2 SMNVEV (reference sequence). Trimming took 5 bases from V and 0 from J, leaving 16 bases between them. The CDR3 DNA is TGTGCCAGCAGTCCGGAGCCGGCAGGGACAACTAATGAAAAACTGTTTTTT. Translated: CASSPEPAGTTNEKLFF.

The gene calls are TRBV6-2 or TRBV6-3 and TRBJ2-7, with D possibly matching TRBD2 (6 bases). V shed 4 bases and J shed 4 bases, with 14 bases lying between them. The CDR3 runs to 14 residues. Germline V lookup: CDR1 MNHEY, CDR2 SVGEGT. The CDR3 here is CASSFGGLGYEQYF. In DNA, the CDR3 is TGTGCCAGCAGTTTTGGGGGACTTGGGTACGAGCAGTACTTC.

The V and J genes are TRBV9 and TRBJ2-5; 9 bases are a match to TRBD2. This CDR3 has 17 residues. The trim removed 0 bases at V and 1 base at J, leaving 7 bases unmatched. The germline V gene has CDR1 SGDLS and CDR2 YYNGEE. As DNA, the CDR3 is TGTGCCAGCAGCGTAGAGGGGCTAGCGGGGTTCCAAGAGACCCAGTACTTC. Translated: CASSVEGLAGFQETQYF.

The chain carries TRBV19 and TRBJ1-4; D may be TRBD1 (6 bases). The germline CDR1 and CDR2 sequences are LNHDA and SQIVND (reference sequence). The CDR3 sequence is 14 residues long. Trimming left V 3 bases short and J 3 bases short, with 8 bases between. The CDR3 DNA reads TGTGCCAGTAGTATCAGGGGTCCTAATGAAAAACTGTTTTTT. Protein sequence: CASSIRGPNEKLFF. The whole variable domain, remainder taken from reference TRBV19 and TRBJ1-4, is DGGITQSPKYLFRKEGQNVTLSCEQNLNHDAMYWYRQDPGQGLRLIYYSQIVNDFQKGDIAEGYSVSREKKESFPLTVTSAQKNPTAFYLCASSIRGPNEKLFFGSGTQLSVL.

This clone was seen a handful of times. The V call is TRBV9, the J call TRBJ2-7; TRBD2 matches 8 bases. V dropped 0 bases and J dropped 7; count of bases not matched to a gene: 9. The CDR3 spans 15 residues. CDR1 and CDR2 from the germline V gene are SGDLS and YYNGEE. Here the CDR3 DNA reads TGTGCCAGCAGCGTAGGTTCCAGCGGGAGTGGTGAGCAGTACTTC. Protein: CASSVGSSGSGEQYF.

Only one count was recorded for this clone. The J gene is TRBJ2-1, the V gene TRBV11-3; D call uncertain. This CDR3 contains 13 residues. Trimming took 1 base from V and 9 from J, leaving 10 bases between them. Germline loops: CDR1 SGHNT, CDR2 YENEEA. The CDR3 protein is CASSLGIRSEQFF. The CDR3, as DNA: TGTGCCAGCAGCTTAGGGATTAGGAGTGAGCAGTTCTTC.

This chain links TRBV19 with TRBJ2-1, with TRBD2 matching over 8 bases. The germline V gene encodes CDR1 LNHDA and CDR2 SQIVND (reference sequence). The V segment lost 6 bases and the J segment 7 bases; nucleotides outside the gene matches: 11. This CDR3 region has 15 residues. CDR3 loop: CASRPRTSRVNEQFF. The CDR3 bases are TGTGCCAGTAGACCAAGGACTAGCCGTGTGAATGAGCAGTTCTTC.

This clone was found a few times. Other DNA sequences of this sample code for an identical CDR3. V gene TRBV27 combines with J gene TRBJ2-7; D unresolved. Deletions cut 6 bases from V and 3 bases from J, with 9 bases between. Germline-derived CDR1 and CDR2 are MNHEY and SMNVEV (reference sequence). This CDR3 is 12 amino acids long. CDR3 in amino acids: CASSLPGYEQYF. CDR3 coding DNA: TGTGCCAGCAGCTTACCCGGCTACGAGCAGTACTTC.

For this clone: Other nucleotide sequences from this sample produce the same CDR3. V usage is TRBV7-2 and J usage is TRBJ2-7; possible D gene TRBD1, 5 bases. The CDR3 sequence is 12 residues long. The V and J ends lost 5 bases and 3 bases respectively, with 8 bases between them. Per germline, CDR1 SGHTA and CDR2 FQGNSA. Written as DNA, the CDR3 is TGTGCCAGCAGCCTTCAGGGCTACGAGCAGTACTTC. It encodes CASSLQGYEQYF.

The chain is built from TRBV12-3 or TRBV12-4 and TRBJ2-3; weak D call: TRBD1 (6 bases). The germline V and J ends were trimmed by 9 bases and 5 bases, with 15 bases remaining between them. This CDR3 has 13 amino acids. The CDR3 is CASSGGGRDTQYF. CDR3 in DNA: TGTGCCAGTTCCGGTGGGGGCAGAGATACGCAGTATTTT.

The gene calls are TRBV5-4 and TRBJ2-7, with 9 bases aligning to TRBD1. The CDR3 contains 14 residues. CDR1 and CDR2 (germline): SGHNT, YYREEE (reference sequence). V lost 5 bases and J lost 6; bases outside the gene matches: 9. The CDR3 sequence: CASSSGQGRVEQYF. The DNA for the CDR3 is TGTGCCAGCAGTTCGGGACAGGGTAGGGTCGAGCAGTACTTC.

The rearrangement uses TRBV19 and TRBJ2-7; D gene uncertain. V lost 7 bases and J lost 0, with 16 bases in between. CDR1 and CDR2 (germline): LNHDA, SQIVND (reference sequence). There are 15 residues in the CDR3. Here the CDR3 DNA reads TGTGCCAGTACCCCTCGGCTAGGTGACTCCTACGAGCAGTACTTC. It yields the protein CASTPRLGDSYEQYF.

The V and J genes are TRBV3-1 (or the pseudogene TRBV3-2) and TRBJ1-4; D uncertain. The CDR3 is 15 residues long. Trimming cost V 4 bases and J 4 bases, with 13 bases left between them. Germline V lookup: CDR1 LGHDT, CDR2 YNNKEL (reference sequence). For the CDR3, the DNA is TGTGCCAGCAGCCCGTTCGCGGAAGTTAATGAAAAACTGTTTTTT. Translated, it gives CASSPFAEVNEKLFF.